Ten or more counts support the clone carrying this T cell receptor (beta chain). Its specificity is unknown. A single record per CDR3 protein comes from TCRdb applying MiXCR to the 5' RACE reads. This sample yields about 48,000 distinct CDR3 sequences, of which around 5.2% are seen a single time; 8.5% to 14% belongs to the top ten. This sample was included in a study of spatial heterogeneity in lung cancer. Study information: The mean occurrence of each unique TCR and UMI combination in raw reads exceeded 9.5.

As for time point: sample taken at primary tumor resection. Unsorted whole RNA from tumor, nontumor lung or frozen PBMC underwent sequencing. The CDR3 sequence is 14 residues long. Trimming removed 3 bases from V and 8 bases from J, with 14 bases in between. The germline V gene has CDR1 SGHAT and CDR2 FQDESV (reference sequence). Study observations and caveats: Blood showed ubiquitous tumor TCRs more often at resection than at routine follow-up.

The sequence came from a male donor with early-stage non-small cell lung cancer. The V and J genes are TRBV11-1 and TRBJ2-1; tentatively, D is TRBD2 (7 bases). This material consisted of PBMCs, taken at surgery. CDR3 sequence reads: CASSLGGLRDEQFF. The CDR3 DNA is TGTGCCAGCAGCTTGGGGGGGCTGCGGGATGAGCAGTTCTTC. Together with reference TRBV11-1 and TRBJ2-1, the CDR3 gives the full variable domain: EAEVAQSPRYKITEKSQAVAFWCDPISGHATLYWYRQILGQGPELLVQFQDESVVDDSQLPKDRFSAERLKGVDSTLKIQPAELGDSAMYLCASSLGGLRDEQFFGPGTRLTVL.